Below, 5 T cell receptor beta chains from the same sample are listed, as sequenced in a study of cytomegalovirus exposure and HLA in healthy donors. A multiplex PCR was run with 60 Vbeta primers and 13 Jbeta primers. Assay used: immunoSEQ multiplex PCR; TCRdb lists only in-frame clones, some missing. The data show approximately 110,000 clones, and the top ten clones hold 0.55% to 0.6%. The sample consisted of PBMCs. The receptor set was obtained from a man between 50 and 59 years old in good health and CMV-seronegative.

V gene TRBV16 combines with J gene TRBJ1-3; D is possibly TRBD1 (5 bases). Germline loops: CDR1 KGHSY, CDR2 FQNENV. This CDR3 comprises 15 residues. Trimming took off 4 bases at V and 0 bases at J, with 10 bases between the two ends. CDR3: CASSRGTDSGNTIYF. CDR3 DNA: TGTGCCAGCAGCCGGGGGACTGACTCTGGAAACACCATATATTTT.

The chain carries TRBV5-6 and TRBJ1-1; maybe TRBD1 (6 bases). Germline CDR1 is SGHDT and CDR2 is YYEEEE. The CDR3 totals 15 residues. Trimming removed 5 bases at V and 5 bases at J, with 19 bases between. The CDR3 nucleotides read TGTGCCAGCAGACGGACAGATCGGGTTGAAACTGAAGCTTTCTTT. Translating it yields CASRRTDRVETEAFF.

The chain employs TRBV10-3 and TRBJ1-4; D uncertain. This CDR3 spans 14 amino acids. Deletions cut 0 bases from V and 5 bases from J, with 7 bases between. From germline, CDR1 is ENHRY and CDR2 SYGVKD. CDR3 protein: CAISESRQNEKLFF. The CDR3, as DNA: TGTGCCATCAGTGAGTCCCGACAAAATGAAAAACTGTTTTTT.

This sequence joins TRBV20-1 and TRBJ1-1; D not certain. V was trimmed by 5 bases and J by 1 base, leaving 5 bases between them. The germline CDR1 and CDR2 sequences are DFQATT and SNEGSKA (reference sequence). CDR3 size: 11 residues. Here the CDR3 reads CSAPGNTEAFF. CDR3 DNA: TGCAGTGCTCCGGGGAACACTGAAGCTTTCTTT.

The chain employs TRBV19 and TRBJ2-1; no definite D call. This CDR3 comprises 14 residues. Between the trimmed V and J ends, which lost 1 base and 0 bases, there was a span of 4 bases. CDR1 and CDR2 from the germline V gene are LNHDA and SQIVND (reference sequence). Here the CDR3 reads CASSIGDSYNEQFF. For the CDR3, the DNA is TGTGCCAGTAGTATAGGAGACTCCTACAATGAGCAGTTCTTC.